This passage covers 5 T cell receptor beta chains from one sample sequenced in a study of PD-L1 blockade in urothelial cancer. As to time point: pretreatment peripheral blood. Method: immunoSEQ multiplex PCR; TCRdb's copy keeps in-frame clones and lacks some. Among some 66,000 clones listed, around 87% were seen once. The sequences come from PBMCs, collected around atezolizumab (anti-PD-L1) treatment. These receptors were obtained from a man aged 55 to 69 with urothelial cancer.

This chain joins TRBV5-8 and TRBJ2-3, with D possibly being TRBD1 (6 bases). The CDR3 is made up of 15 amino acids. V was trimmed by 4 bases and J by 2 bases, leaving 14 bases between them. Germline V lookup: CDR1 SGHTS, CDR2 YDEGEE. The CDR3 loop reads CASSRTGQPTDTQYF. The DNA for the CDR3 is TGTGCCAGCAGCAGAACTGGACAGCCCACAGATACGCAGTATTTT.

CDR3 loop: CASSSTGVSETQYF. CDR3 nucleotides: TGTGCCAGCAGCTCGACAGGGGTTTCAGAGACCCAGTACTTC. The V and J genes are TRBV7-8 and TRBJ2-5; 8 bases map to TRBD1. This CDR3 contains 14 residues. V was clipped by 4 bases and J by 4 bases; unmatched bases: 5. The V gene's germline CDR1 is SGHVS and CDR2 FQNEAQ.

The rearrangement links TRBV27 to TRBJ2-3; the D is unclear. V shed 0 bases and J shed 3 bases, with 7 bases lying between them. The CDR3 consists of 14 residues. The germline V gene has CDR1 MNHEY and CDR2 SMNVEV (reference sequence). CDR3 in amino acids: CASSLSLTTDTQYF. CDR3 sequence (DNA): TGTGCCAGCAGTTTATCTCTTACTACAGATACGCAGTATTTT.

This clone was counted once. The sample has other DNA sequences that encode this CDR3 too. The CDR3 region has the DNA TGTGCCAGCAGGGGCCTCGTGGGAGATAAAAACATTCAGTACTTC. Its translation is CASRGLVGDKNIQYF. This chain uses TRBV28 with TRBJ2-4; maybe TRBD2 (5 bases). This CDR3 has 15 residues. Germline-derived CDR1 and CDR2 are MDHEN and SYDVKM. Between the trimmed V and J ends, which lost 6 bases and 4 bases, there was a span of 16 bases. The full variable domain, completed using reference TRBV28 and TRBJ2-4, is DVKVTQSSRYLVKRTGEKVFLECVQDMDHENMFWYRQDPGLGLRLIYFSYDVKMKEKGDIPEGYSVSREKKERFSLILESASTNQTSMYLCASRGLVGDKNIQYFGAGTRLSVL.

The chain links TRBV27 to TRBJ1-4; TRBD1 might be the D (6 bases). Germline CDR1 reads MNHEY; CDR2 reads SMNVEV (reference sequence). This CDR3 spans 15 amino acids. V lost 5 bases and J lost 0, with 10 bases in between. DNA of the CDR3: TGTGCCAGCAGTCTGAGACAGGCAACTAATGAAAAACTGTTTTTT. Translating it yields CASSLRQATNEKLFF.